The next 3 T cell receptor beta chains were all read from a single sample in a study of neoadjuvant nivolumab and ipilimumab in lung cancer. Libraries were prepared by immunoSEQ multiplex PCR; TCRdb keeps only in-frame clonotypes and omits some of them. Of around 7,500 clones listed, 75% to 90% are singletons. The sequenced sample was tumor tissue, obtained after neoadjuvant nivolumab, alone or with ipilimumab, at or shortly before surgery. Receptor source: an adult with non-small cell lung cancer. Some clones in this sample may be carry-over from other donors' samples.

The chain links TRBV7-2 to TRBJ1-5; D is ambiguous. Trimming cost V 3 bases and J 2 bases, with 8 bases left between them. The CDR3 runs to 14 residues. The germline V gene has CDR1 SGHTA and CDR2 FQGNSA. This CDR3 reads CASSFNFGNQPQHF. DNA for the CDR3: TGTGCCAGCAGCTTTAATTTCGGCAATCAGCCCCAGCATTTT.

This clone showed up just a few times. The rearrangement links TRBV5-4 to TRBJ2-6; D may be TRBD2 (5 bases). CDR1 SGHNT and CDR2 YYREEE come from the germline V gene (reference sequence). This CDR3 has 16 residues. The V end lost 0 bases, the J end lost 0 bases, and 7 bases lay between the germline ends. This chain's CDR3 is CASSLVRDSGANVLTF. Here the CDR3 DNA reads TGTGCCAGCAGCTTGGTACGGGACTCTGGGGCCAACGTCCTGACTTTC.

The V gene is TRBV5-1, the J gene TRBJ2-3; D is perhaps TRBD2 (6 bases). V lost 0 bases, J lost 0 bases, and 11 bases lay in between. CDR3 length: 16 residues. CDR1 is SGHRS and CDR2 is YFSETQ in the germline V gene. The CDR3 region is CASSLGISGSTDTQYF. CDR3 in DNA: TGCGCCAGCAGCTTGGGTATTAGCGGCAGCACAGATACGCAGTATTTT.